Given below is one T cell receptor beta chain in context. This CDR3 region has 15 residues. Germline assignment: CDR1 SGHDT and CDR2 YYEEEE. Losses at the gene ends were 4 bases for V and 4 bases for J; bases not matched to a gene: 7. This specimen belongs to a study of blood T cell repertoires in COVID-19. Study information: The cDNA or gDNA used as material had been derived from T cells, B-cell-depleted T cells, or PBMCs.

Clones were sequenced by immunoSEQ multiplex PCR, and TCRdb holds only the in-frame ones, with some missing. This table holds 25,000 to 30,000 clones, around 82% found once. This sequence originates from a man older than 75 with active COVID-19. The chain employs TRBV5-6 and TRBJ2-1, with 8 bases lining up with TRBD1. The sequencing sample was made of peripheral blood. CDR3 nucleotides: TGTGCCAGCAGCCCTCCAGGGGGCTTGTACAATGAGCAGTTCTTC. Residues: CASSPPGGLYNEQFF.